The entry below gives a single TCR beta chain sequence along with its context. The participants were between roughly 18 and 100 years old and came from some 23 US areas. Assay: immunoSEQ multiplex PCR; the TCRdb copy retains only in-frame clones and omits some. The sample consists of 200,000 to 250,000 clones, 84% of them appearing once. The sample belongs to a study of blood T cell repertoires in COVID-19. The CDR3 runs to 13 residues. Trimming removed 1 base at V and 5 bases at J, with 9 bases between. The germline gives CDR1 GTSNPN, CDR2 SVGIG (reference sequence). The chain links TRBV30 to TRBJ1-5; TRBD1 is a possible D gene (6 bases). The specimen was PBMCs or T cells enriched from blood (not recorded which). The source of this sequence is a woman aged 40 to 50 who had recovered from COVID-19. CDR3 protein: CAWSGTDYQPQHF. The CDR3 nucleotides are TGTGCCTGGAGTGGGACAGACTATCAGCCCCAGCATTTT.